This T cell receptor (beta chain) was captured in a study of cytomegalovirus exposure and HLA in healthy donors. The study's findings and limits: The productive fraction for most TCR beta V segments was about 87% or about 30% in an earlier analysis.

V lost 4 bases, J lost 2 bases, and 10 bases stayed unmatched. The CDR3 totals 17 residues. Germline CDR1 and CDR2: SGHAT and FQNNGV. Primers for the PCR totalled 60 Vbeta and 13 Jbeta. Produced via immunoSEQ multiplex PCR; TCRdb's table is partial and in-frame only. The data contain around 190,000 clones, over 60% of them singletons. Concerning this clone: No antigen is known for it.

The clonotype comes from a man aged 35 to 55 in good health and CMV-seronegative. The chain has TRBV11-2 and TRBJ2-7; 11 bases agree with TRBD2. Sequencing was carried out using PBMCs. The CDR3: CASSSILTSGSPYEQYF. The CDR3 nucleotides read TGTGCCAGCAGCTCGATCCTCACTAGCGGGAGTCCCTACGAGCAGTACTTC.